This is a list of T cell receptor beta chains from one sample in a study of T cell repertoires in cytomegalovirus infection. MiXCR, applied by TCRdb to the reads, yields one record per CDR3 protein. This table has about 920,000 distinct CDR3 sequences, around 29% appearing once. No cognate antigen is known for these TCRs. The material was cultured CD8+ T cells from PBMCs, obtained from culture after CMV antigen stimulation. Source of these receptors: a human donor in good health (CMV status not recorded). Some clones in this sample may be carry-over from other donors' samples. CDR3s include the opening cysteine and the closing phenylalanine or tryptophan. A D gene is named only where the DNA matches it firmly. Only some rows state a clone size, as once, few, many or a class for expanded clones.

d_gene,v_gene,abundance,j_gene,CDR3aa,CDR3nt
NA,TRBV12-5,few,TRBJ2-2,CASGLKGNTGELFF,TGTGCTAGTGGTTTAAAAGGAAACACCGGGGAGCTGTTTTTT
NA,TRBV5-1,many,TRBJ1-1,CASSLEGGGTEAFF,TGCGCCAGCAGCTTGGAAGGGGGAGGCACTGAAGCTTTCTTT
TRBD2,TRBV10-3,NA,TRBJ2-4,CAISESSWLAGSGNIQYF,TGTGCCATCAGTGAGTCGAGTTGGCTAGCGGGATCGGGAAACATTCAGTACTTC
TRBD1,TRBV6-1,NA,TRBJ1-1,CASSEYRGGLDTEAFF,TGTGCCAGCAGTGAATACAGGGGTGGTTTGGACACTGAAGCTTTCTTT
NA,TRBV11-2,NA,TRBJ2-2,CASSQWRGNGELFF,TGTGCCAGCAGCCAGTGGAGGGGGAACGGGGAGCTGTTTTTT
NA,TRBV27,few,TRBJ2-7,CASSYRIEYEQYF,TGTGCCAGCAGTTACCGGATAGAATACGAGCAGTACTTC
TRBD2,TRBV7-8,many,TRBJ2-1,CASQRGLSYNEQFF,TGTGCCAGCCAGCGGGGCCTCTCCTACAATGAGCAGTTCTTC
NA,TRBV7-2,many,TRBJ1-2,CASSLEGANYGYTF,TGTGCCAGCAGCTTAGAAGGGGCTAACTATGGCTACACCTTC
TRBD2,TRBV20-1,NA,TRBJ2-3,CSARDTLAEITDTQYF,TGCAGTGCTAGAGATACGCTAGCGGAAATCACAGATACGCAGTATTTT
NA,TRBV7-8,many,TRBJ2-1,CASSLVFRGIREQFF,TGTGCCAGCAGCTTAGTTTTTCGGGGAATCAGAGAGCAGTTCTTC
TRBD2,TRBV7-8,many,TRBJ2-1,CASSFSGNAYNEQFF,TGTGCCAGCAGCTTTAGCGGGAACGCCTACAATGAGCAGTTCTTC
TRBD1,TRBV2,NA,TRBJ1-4,CASKGDRGSATNEKLFF,TGTGCCAGCAAAGGGGACAGGGGGTCGGCGACTAATGAAAAACTGTTTTTT
NA,TRBV6-5,NA,TRBJ2-1,CASSYLQGGHNEQFF,TGTGCCAGCAGTTACTTGCAGGGGGGACACAATGAGCAGTTCTTC
NA,TRBV6-5,NA,TRBJ1-6,CASSYSWGSSSPLHF,TGTGCCAGCAGTTACTCGTGGGGTTCAAGTTCACCCCTCCACTTT
NA,TRBV19,NA,TRBJ1-1,CASSPSVATEAFF,TGTGCCAGTAGTCCTTCCGTAGCCACTGAAGCTTTCTTT
NA,TRBV7-3,NA,TRBJ1-3,CASSLGARGLANTIYF,TGTGCCAGCAGCTTAGGGGCCCGGGGCCTCGCAAACACCATATATTTT
NA,TRBV6-5,NA,TRBJ1-1,CASSWSGPNTEAFF,TGTGCCAGCAGTTGGTCGGGCCCGAACACTGAAGCTTTCTTT
NA,TRBV7-2,many,TRBJ2-3,CASSLGRNTDTQYF,TGTGCCAGCAGCCTTGGACGAAACACAGATACGCAGTATTTT
NA,TRBV10-3,few,TRBJ2-2,CASLGPTGELFF,TGTGCCTCCCTCGGCCCCACCGGGGAGCTGTTTTTT
NA,TRBV6-5,NA,TRBJ2-7,CASSYSDSYEQYF,TGTGCCAGCAGTTACTCTGACAGCTACGAGCAGTACTTC
NA,TRBV7-9,NA,TRBJ2-7,CASSLQEIDYEQYF,TGTGCCAGCAGCTTACAGGAGATCGACTACGAGCAGTACTTC
NA,TRBV29-1,few,TRBJ1-2,CSVETPSDSRYGYTF,TGCAGCGTTGAGACCCCCTCGGACAGCCGATATGGCTACACCTTC
NA,TRBV27,few,TRBJ2-5,CASSQRGAPETQYF,TGTGCCAGCAGTCAACGGGGCGCACCTGAGACCCAGTACTTC
NA,TRBV19,NA,TRBJ2-3,CASSTRDLSGDTDTQYF,TGTGCCAGTAGTACGCGGGACCTCTCAGGAGACACAGATACGCAGTATTTT
NA,TRBV6-2/TRBV6-3,few,TRBJ2-5,CASSYAWLLGRNSETQYF,TGTGCCAGCAGTTACGCGTGGTTGTTGGGGCGGAATTCAGAGACCCAGTACTTC
TRBD1,TRBV28,NA,TRBJ2-7,CASSPGQNDEQYF,TGTGCCAGCAGCCCGGGACAGAACGACGAGCAGTACTTC
TRBD2,TRBV10-2,NA,TRBJ2-1,CASTSGLAGGYSYNEQFF,TGCGCCAGCACTTCGGGACTAGCGGGGGGTTACTCCTACAATGAGCAGTTCTTC
NA,TRBV2,many,TRBJ2-2,CASSRVGELFF,TGTGCCAGCAGTAGGGTGGGGGAGCTGTTTTTT
NA,TRBV7-9,NA,TRBJ1-2,CASSLPRTVRGDTF,TGTGCCAGCAGCTTACCACGGACGGTGCGTGGCGACACCTTC
NA,TRBV12-3/TRBV12-4,few,TRBJ2-2,CASSSYDTPRNTGELFF,TGTGCCAGCAGTTCTTATGATACCCCCCGAAACACCGGGGAGCTGTTTTTT
TRBD2,TRBV6-4,NA,TRBJ2-3,CASSEGLAGIRVAQYF,TGTGCCAGCAGCGAGGGACTAGCGGGGATACGAGTTGCGCAGTATTTT
TRBD1,TRBV2,NA,TRBJ2-5,CASSEGRGIQETQYF,TGTGCCAGCAGTGAAGGCAGGGGGATCCAAGAGACCCAGTACTTC
TRBD1,TRBV7-9,many,TRBJ1-5,CASSRTGMGNQPQHF,TGTGCCAGCAGCCGGACAGGGATGGGCAATCAGCCCCAGCATTTT
NA,TRBV7-2,many,TRBJ2-7,CASSWTINYEQYF,TGTGCCAGCAGCTGGACTATCAACTACGAGCAGTACTTC
NA,TRBV27,NA,TRBJ1-2,CANSFHPSPSGQIGDYGYTF,TGTGCCAACAGTTTTCATCCCTCACCTTCTGGGCAAATTGGGGACTATGGCTACACCTTC
TRBD1,TRBV10-3,few,TRBJ1-2,CAISGWEDRVFYGYTF,TGTGCCATCAGTGGCTGGGAGGACAGGGTTTTCTATGGCTACACCTTC
NA,TRBV6-6,NA,TRBJ1-1,CASSRPRELNTEAFF,TGTGCCAGCAGTCGTCCCAGGGAGTTGAACACTGAAGCTTTCTTT
TRBD2,TRBV27,NA,TRBJ2-1,CASILFGGAHNEQFF,TGTGCCAGCATCCTCTTCGGGGGGGCCCACAATGAGCAGTTCTTC
NA,TRBV29-1,few,TRBJ2-1,CSVVDGGGSEQFF,TGCAGCGTTGTGGACGGGGGAGGTTCTGAGCAGTTCTTC
TRBD2,TRBV7-9,NA,TRBJ2-7,CASSSTSGGHSSYEQYF,TGTGCCAGCAGCTCGACTAGCGGGGGGCACAGCTCCTACGAGCAGTACTTC
TRBD1,TRBV7-6,NA,TRBJ2-2,CASRRDRGSTGELFF,TGTGCCAGCAGGCGCGACAGGGGAAGCACCGGGGAGCTGTTTTTT
TRBD2,TRBV20-1,few,TRBJ2-1,CSARDERKGGGRWMQFF,TGCAGTGCTAGAGATGAGAGAAAAGGCGGGGGAAGGTGGATGCAGTTCTTC
NA,TRBV5-1,NA,TRBJ1-1,CARSPPQDPNTEAFF,TGCGCCAGAAGCCCCCCCCAGGACCCGAACACTGAAGCTTTCTTT
TRBD2,TRBV2,few,TRBJ2-1,CASSEAGTSGAYYNEQFF,TGTGCCAGCAGTGAAGCTGGGACTAGCGGGGCCTACTACAATGAGCAGTTCTTC
NA,TRBV25-1,NA,TRBJ2-1,CASSVYRGVEQFF,TGTGCCAGCAGTGTCTATAGGGGAGTTGAGCAGTTCTTC
NA,TRBV12-3/TRBV12-4,NA,TRBJ1-1,CASSFAGVDTEAFF,TGTGCCAGCAGTTTTGCAGGGGTCGACACTGAAGCTTTCTTT
NA,TRBV7-9,NA,TRBJ2-5,CASNGFRSPQETQYF,TGTGCCAGCAACGGTTTTCGGAGCCCTCAAGAGACCCAGTACTTC
TRBD2,TRBV19,NA,TRBJ2-3,CASTLRRGDTDTQYF,TGTGCCAGTACTCTTCGGCGGGGGGACACAGATACGCAGTATTTT
NA,TRBV27,few,TRBJ2-3,CASSLSASRPDTQYF,TGTGCCAGCAGTTTATCGGCGAGTAGGCCAGATACGCAGTATTTT
NA,TRBV15,few,TRBJ2-1,CATSSRQVTYNEQFF,TGTGCCACCAGCTCCCGACAGGTAACCTACAATGAGCAGTTCTTC
TRBD1,TRBV7-9,once,TRBJ1-1,CASSLGQGSRGTEAFF,TGTGCCAGCAGCCTTGGACAGGGCTCTCGAGGCACTGAAGCTTTCTTT
TRBD1,TRBV7-2,NA,TRBJ1-1,CASSWGGGAEAFF,TGTGCCAGCAGCTGGGGAGGGGGCGCTGAAGCTTTCTTT
TRBD2,TRBV15,NA,TRBJ2-7,CATSSTGTSGSYEQYF,TGTGCCACCAGCAGTACCGGGACTAGCGGGTCCTACGAGCAGTACTTC
TRBD1,TRBV27,NA,TRBJ1-2,CASSPTLIQGAFIFGYTF,TGTGCCAGCAGTCCAACTCTCATACAGGGGGCTTTCATATTCGGCTACACCTTC
TRBD1,TRBV4-1,few,TRBJ2-6,CASSQLDRGLTGANVLTF,TGCGCCAGCAGCCAGCTGGACAGGGGGCTTACTGGGGCCAACGTCCTGACTTTC